These T cell receptor beta chains were read from a single sample in a study of T cell changes during pregnancy in multiple sclerosis. Libraries were prepared by immunoSEQ multiplex PCR; TCRdb keeps only in-frame clonotypes and omits some of them. The sample lists 32,000 or so clones; 85% to 95% were seen once. The sequences come from CD4+ T cells from peripheral blood mononuclear cells, collected in the second trimester of pregnancy. The receptors originated from a female donor with multiple sclerosis, enrolled in a pregnancy study. The CDR3 runs from the conserved cysteine through the conserved F or W. Each record gives: clone size, D gene, J gene, V gene, CDR3 protein, CDR3 DNA. D genes are given only for firm matches. Only part of the rows carry a size: once, few, many, or a class if the clone is expanded.

clone size: -
D gene: TRBD1
J gene: TRBJ2-1
V gene: TRBV7-2
CDR3 protein: CASGRTGGPSNDEQFF
CDR3 DNA: TGTGCCAGCGGCCGAACAGGGGGGCCTTCCAATGATGAGCAGTTCTTC

clone size: -
D gene: -
J gene: TRBJ1-1
V gene: TRBV7-3
CDR3 protein: CASSLRPGNTEAFF
CDR3 DNA: TGTGCCAGCAGCTTAAGGCCAGGAAACACTGAAGCTTTCTTT

clone size: -
D gene: TRBD1
J gene: TRBJ2-7
V gene: TRBV6-5
CDR3 protein: CASSPGTGTGGEQYF
CDR3 DNA: TGTGCCAGCAGCCCCGGGACAGGGACTGGGGGCGAGCAGTACTTC

clone size: few
D gene: -
J gene: TRBJ1-1
V gene: TRBV16
CDR3 protein: CASSQSAGIEAFF
CDR3 DNA: TGTGCCAGCAGCCAATCGGCGGGGATTGAAGCTTTCTTT

clone size: -
D gene: -
J gene: TRBJ1-4
V gene: TRBV30
CDR3 protein: CAWKEAAEKLFF
CDR3 DNA: TGTGCCTGGAAGGAGGCAGCGGAAAAACTGTTTTTT

clone size: -
D gene: -
J gene: TRBJ1-6
V gene: TRBV9
CDR3 protein: CASSVDLVSSYNSPLHF
CDR3 DNA: TGTGCCAGCAGCGTAGATCTGGTTAGCTCCTATAATTCACCCCTCCACTTT

clone size: -
D gene: -
J gene: TRBJ2-7
V gene: TRBV29-1
CDR3 protein: CSVEESRYEQYF
CDR3 DNA: TGCAGCGTCGAAGAATCTAGATACGAGCAGTACTTC

clone size: -
D gene: -
J gene: TRBJ1-1
V gene: TRBV7-2
CDR3 protein: CASSLYGGRTEAFF
CDR3 DNA: TGTGCCAGCAGCTTATACGGGGGTAGGACTGAAGCTTTCTTT

clone size: -
D gene: -
J gene: TRBJ2-2
V gene: TRBV5-8
CDR3 protein: CASSFNRGTDNTGELFF
CDR3 DNA: TGTGCCAGCAGCTTTAATCGGGGGACAGATAACACCGGGGAGCTGTTTTTT

clone size: -
D gene: -
J gene: TRBJ1-1
V gene: TRBV7-6
CDR3 protein: CASSPRTDTEAFF
CDR3 DNA: TGTGCCAGCAGCCCGCGGACAGACACTGAAGCTTTCTTT

clone size: -
D gene: -
J gene: TRBJ2-2
V gene: TRBV5-1
CDR3 protein: CASRLEGATGELFF
CDR3 DNA: TGCGCCAGCAGACTGGAGGGAGCCACCGGGGAGCTGTTTTTT

clone size: -
D gene: -
J gene: TRBJ2-1
V gene: TRBV12-5
CDR3 protein: CASGSGWTLASEINEQFF
CDR3 DNA: TGTGCTAGTGGTTCGGGGTGGACCTTAGCTAGCGAAATCAATGAGCAGTTCTTC

clone size: -
D gene: -
J gene: TRBJ1-5
V gene: TRBV9
CDR3 protein: CASSASGVNQPQHF
CDR3 DNA: TGTGCCAGCAGCGCGTCAGGGGTAAATCAGCCCCAGCATTTT

clone size: -
D gene: -
J gene: TRBJ1-1
V gene: TRBV10-3
CDR3 protein: CAIRQVDSSEAFF
CDR3 DNA: TGTGCCATCAGGCAAGTCGACAGTTCTGAAGCTTTCTTT

clone size: -
D gene: -
J gene: TRBJ1-1
V gene: TRBV5-1
CDR3 protein: CASSLNVRTEAFF
CDR3 DNA: TGCGCCAGCAGCTTGAATGTGCGCACTGAAGCTTTCTTT

clone size: -
D gene: TRBD2
J gene: TRBJ2-1
V gene: TRBV7-2
CDR3 protein: CASSWSGGVNNEQFF
CDR3 DNA: TGTGCCAGCAGCTGGAGCGGGGGGGTCAACAATGAGCAGTTCTTC

clone size: -
D gene: -
J gene: TRBJ2-5
V gene: TRBV11-2
CDR3 protein: CASSLGGPSGETQYF
CDR3 DNA: TGTGCCAGCAGCTTAGGGGGCCCCTCAGGAGAGACCCAGTACTTC

clone size: -
D gene: -
J gene: TRBJ2-7
V gene: TRBV11-2
CDR3 protein: CASSLQEGSYEQYF
CDR3 DNA: TGTGCCAGCAGCCTTCAAGAGGGATCCTACGAGCAGTACTTC

clone size: -
D gene: -
J gene: TRBJ2-1
V gene: TRBV5-6
CDR3 protein: CASSWGGAGEQFF
CDR3 DNA: TGTGCCAGCAGCTGGGGGGGCGCCGGCGAGCAGTTCTTC

clone size: -
D gene: TRBD2
J gene: TRBJ2-1
V gene: TRBV19
CDR3 protein: CASSPVAGGRLGQFF
CDR3 DNA: TGTGCCAGTAGTCCCGTAGCGGGGGGGAGGCTTGGCCAGTTCTTC

clone size: -
D gene: TRBD2
J gene: TRBJ2-3
V gene: TRBV19
CDR3 protein: CASSIGGGRSDTQYF
CDR3 DNA: TGTGCCAGTAGTATTGGGGGAGGGCGCTCAGATACGCAGTATTTT

clone size: -
D gene: TRBD1
J gene: TRBJ2-2
V gene: TRBV5-8
CDR3 protein: CASSLVQGAGELFF
CDR3 DNA: TGTGCCAGCAGCTTGGTACAGGGGGCTGGGGAGCTGTTTTTT

clone size: -
D gene: -
J gene: TRBJ2-3
V gene: TRBV9
CDR3 protein: CASSSMGGTGGTDTQYF
CDR3 DNA: TGTGCCAGCAGCTCCATGGGGGGGACAGGAGGCACAGATACGCAGTATTTT

clone size: -
D gene: TRBD1
J gene: TRBJ2-5
V gene: TRBV5-1
CDR3 protein: CASSLEGQGKGETQYF
CDR3 DNA: TGCGCCAGCAGCTTGGAGGGACAGGGAAAGGGAGAGACCCAGTACTTC

clone size: -
D gene: -
J gene: TRBJ2-7
V gene: TRBV5-1
CDR3 protein: CASSFPAGEQYF
CDR3 DNA: TGCGCCAGCAGCTTCCCGGCGGGGGAGCAGTACTTC

clone size: -
D gene: -
J gene: TRBJ2-2
V gene: TRBV2
CDR3 protein: CASTRDIRRTGELFF
CDR3 DNA: TGTGCCAGCACCCGGGACATAAGACGCACCGGGGAGCTGTTTTTT

clone size: -
D gene: -
J gene: TRBJ2-1
V gene: TRBV11-3
CDR3 protein: CASSPAGARGNEQFF
CDR3 DNA: TGTGCCAGCAGCCCTGCGGGGGCGCGAGGTAATGAGCAGTTCTTC

clone size: few
D gene: -
J gene: TRBJ2-7
V gene: TRBV2
CDR3 protein: CASSPTGMETYEQYF
CDR3 DNA: TGTGCCAGCAGTCCAACGGGGATGGAGACCTACGAGCAGTACTTC

clone size: -
D gene: TRBD1
J gene: TRBJ1-1
V gene: TRBV9
CDR3 protein: CASSVEGAGTEAFF
CDR3 DNA: TGTGCCAGCAGCGTAGAGGGGGCGGGTACTGAAGCTTTCTTT

clone size: -
D gene: TRBD2
J gene: TRBJ2-1
V gene: TRBV6-1
CDR3 protein: CASTLTSGRTNEQFF
CDR3 DNA: TGTGCCAGCACCTTGACTAGCGGGAGAACCAATGAGCAGTTCTTC

clone size: -
D gene: TRBD1
J gene: TRBJ2-7
V gene: TRBV13
CDR3 protein: CASSIYGQGNYEQYF
CDR3 DNA: TGTGCCAGCAGCATATACGGACAGGGGAACTACGAGCAGTACTTC

clone size: -
D gene: -
J gene: TRBJ1-5
V gene: TRBV19
CDR3 protein: CASSSDYPTPQHF
CDR3 DNA: TGTGCCAGTAGTAGCGACTATCCCACGCCCCAGCATTTT

clone size: -
D gene: -
J gene: TRBJ2-3
V gene: TRBV9
CDR3 protein: CASSVLAGGGTDTQYF
CDR3 DNA: TGTGCCAGCAGCGTTCTAGCTGGAGGGGGCACAGATACGCAGTATTTT

clone size: -
D gene: TRBD1
J gene: TRBJ2-7
V gene: TRBV5-1
CDR3 protein: CASRISETGAYEQYF
CDR3 DNA: TGCGCCAGCAGAATCAGCGAGACAGGGGCCTACGAGCAGTACTTC

clone size: -
D gene: TRBD1
J gene: TRBJ1-2
V gene: TRBV27
CDR3 protein: CASSRGINNYGYTF
CDR3 DNA: TGTGCCAGCAGCAGGGGGATTAATAACTATGGCTACACCTTC

clone size: -
D gene: -
J gene: TRBJ2-7
V gene: TRBV6-5
CDR3 protein: CASSYSPQGYEQYF
CDR3 DNA: TGTGCCAGCAGTTACTCGCCCCAGGGCTACGAGCAGTACTTC

clone size: -
D gene: -
J gene: TRBJ1-2
V gene: TRBV15
CDR3 protein: CATSFSGGYGYTF
CDR3 DNA: TGTGCCACCAGCTTTTCGGGAGGCTATGGCTACACCTTC

clone size: -
D gene: -
J gene: TRBJ2-7
V gene: TRBV5-1
CDR3 protein: CASRTSASSYEQYF
CDR3 DNA: TGCGCCAGCCGGACTTCGGCTAGCTCCTACGAGCAGTACTTC

clone size: -
D gene: -
J gene: TRBJ1-1
V gene: TRBV5-6
CDR3 protein: CASSFMNTEAFF
CDR3 DNA: TGTGCCAGCAGCTTTATGAACACTGAAGCTTTCTTT

clone size: -
D gene: TRBD2
J gene: TRBJ2-5
V gene: TRBV7-8
CDR3 protein: CASSGLAALQETQYF
CDR3 DNA: TGTGCCAGCAGCGGACTAGCGGCCTTACAAGAGACCCAGTACTTC

clone size: once
D gene: TRBD1
J gene: TRBJ2-2
V gene: TRBV4-1
CDR3 protein: CASSPGQGAVAGELFF
CDR3 DNA: TGCGCCAGCAGCCCGGGACAGGGGGCTGTGGCCGGGGAGCTGTTTTTT

clone size: -
D gene: TRBD2
J gene: TRBJ2-5
V gene: TRBV4-1
CDR3 protein: CASSQELASGPQETQYF
CDR3 DNA: TGCGCCAGCAGCCAAGAATTGGCTAGCGGGCCCCAAGAGACCCAGTACTTC

clone size: -
D gene: TRBD1
J gene: TRBJ1-5
V gene: TRBV2
CDR3 protein: CASRGDSFNQPQHF
CDR3 DNA: TGTGCCAGCAGGGGGGACAGCTTCAATCAGCCCCAGCATTTT

clone size: few
D gene: TRBD2
J gene: TRBJ2-7
V gene: TRBV18
CDR3 protein: CASSPAGLAGGNEQYF
CDR3 DNA: TGTGCCAGCTCACCGGCCGGGTTAGCGGGAGGGAACGAGCAGTACTTC

clone size: -
D gene: TRBD2
J gene: TRBJ2-5
V gene: TRBV9
CDR3 protein: CASSVAGLAGWETQYF
CDR3 DNA: TGTGCCAGCAGCGTAGCGGGGCTAGCGGGGTGGGAGACCCAGTACTTC

clone size: -
D gene: -
J gene: TRBJ1-2
V gene: TRBV7-8
CDR3 protein: CASSSGMKWEAYGYTF
CDR3 DNA: TGTGCCAGCAGCTCGGGAATGAAGTGGGAGGCCTATGGCTACACCTTC

clone size: -
D gene: -
J gene: TRBJ1-5
V gene: TRBV6-1
CDR3 protein: CASIKREGLIQPQHF
CDR3 DNA: TGTGCCAGCATCAAAAGGGAGGGGTTAATCCAGCCCCAGCATTTT

clone size: -
D gene: -
J gene: TRBJ1-1
V gene: TRBV18
CDR3 protein: CASSPPGGTVRPEAFF
CDR3 DNA: TGTGCCAGCTCACCACCGGGGGGGACGGTAAGGCCTGAAGCTTTCTTT

clone size: -
D gene: -
J gene: TRBJ2-3
V gene: TRBV15
CDR3 protein: CATSQPGITDTQYF
CDR3 DNA: TGTGCCACCAGCCAGCCCGGGATCACAGATACGCAGTATTTT

clone size: -
D gene: TRBD2
J gene: TRBJ2-7
V gene: TRBV7-8
CDR3 protein: CASSLIAGVGYEQYF
CDR3 DNA: TGTGCCAGCAGCTTAATAGCGGGAGTGGGGTACGAGCAGTACTTC

clone size: -
D gene: -
J gene: TRBJ1-1
V gene: TRBV6-4
CDR3 protein: CASSSTEAFF
CDR3 DNA: TGTGCCAGTTCGTCCACTGAAGCTTTCTTT

clone size: -
D gene: TRBD1
J gene: TRBJ1-1
V gene: TRBV27
CDR3 protein: CASRNPTGWPTEAFF
CDR3 DNA: TGTGCCAGCAGAAACCCGACAGGGTGGCCAACTGAAGCTTTCTTT